This T cell receptor beta chain was captured by sequencing in a study of blood T cell repertoires in COVID-19. Trimming cost V 2 bases and J 6 bases; bases outside gene matches: 11. Germline CDR1 reads SGHTA; CDR2 reads FQGNSA. CDR3 length: 17 residues. In the original workflow: Reference gene primer amplification yielded estimated nucleated cell counts. Data came from immunoSEQ multiplex PCR; TCRdb stores just in-frame clones and leaves some out. The D gene and trimming were derived from the DNA, and the V and J assignments and clone size from that table. The sample has 250,000 to 300,000 clones; about nine tenths are singletons. Seattle-derived patients entered the study during active infection and were followed longitudinally.

This clonotype was sampled from a woman aged 25 to 45 with COVID-19, enrolled during active disease. Source material: peripheral blood. This chain uses TRBV7-2 with TRBJ2-1; 9 bases map to TRBD2. The CDR3, as DNA: TGTGCCAGCAGCTTATCGCTAGCGGGGATGACGGGCAATGAGCAGTTCTTC. Protein sequence: CASSLSLAGMTGNEQFF. The variable domain in full, completed from reference TRBV7-2 and TRBJ2-1, reads GAGVSQSPSNKVTEKGKDVELRCDPISGHTALYWYRQSLGQGLEFLIYFQGNSAPDKSGLPSDRFSAERTGGSVSTLTIQRTQQEDSAVYLCASSLSLAGMTGNEQFFGPGTRLTVL.